These 18 T cell receptor beta chains were sequenced from one sample in a study of human thymus T cells. Surgeons resected thymus tissue during corrective heart surgery. Sequencing was performed with immunoSEQ multiplex PCR; in TCRdb, only in-frame clones are kept and a portion is missing. The repertoire holds more than 70,000 clones, with just over 95% as singletons. The sample was thymus tissue. The source of these receptors is a boy under two years old with a congenital heart defect but otherwise immunologically healthy.

The chain is built from TRBV4-3 and TRBJ2-1; TRBD2 aligns across 10 bases. After removal of 5 bases from V and 0 bases from J, the junction contained 13 bases not matched to a gene. CDR1 is LGHNA, CDR2 YSLEER, per germline. The CDR3 extends over 19 amino acids. CDR3: CASSGVGRAGGLSYNEQFF. In nucleotides, the CDR3 is TGCGCCAGCAGCGGAGTGGGACGAGCGGGGGGGCTCTCCTACAATGAGCAGTTCTTC.

This clone was counted only a few times. V usage is TRBV7-8 and J usage is TRBJ2-7; 7 bases are shared with TRBD1. Trimming at V came to 4 bases and at J to 7 bases, leaving 7 bases not matched to a gene. Germline CDR1 and CDR2: SGHVS and FQNEAQ. The length of the CDR3 is 13 residues. This chain's CDR3 is CASSSRTGSEQYF. DNA of the CDR3: TGTGCCAGCAGCTCCCGGACAGGCTCGGAGCAGTACTTC.

The CDR3 protein is CASKGTALSGANVLTF. The DNA for the CDR3 is TGTGCCAGCAAGGGGACAGCCCTCTCTGGGGCCAACGTCCTGACTTTC. V usage is TRBV27 and J usage is TRBJ2-6; 7 positions agree with TRBD1. Germline CDR1 MNHEY, CDR2 SMNVEV (reference sequence). Trimming cost V 7 bases and J 0 bases; bases outside gene matches: 6. The CDR3 consists of 16 residues.

This clone was recorded a few times. J is TRBJ1-2 and V is TRBV19; a possible D gene is TRBD1 (6 bases). Trimming cost V 3 bases and J 0 bases, with 11 bases left between them. The germline gives CDR1 LNHDA, CDR2 SQIVND (reference sequence). This CDR3 spans 15 amino acids. The CDR3 region is CASSILAGANYGYTF. As DNA, the CDR3 is TGTGCCAGTAGTATCCTGGCAGGGGCTAACTATGGCTACACCTTC.

The chain is built from TRBV5-6 and TRBJ2-1; unclear D gene. V shed 4 bases and J shed 0 bases, with 23 bases lying between them. The CDR3 runs 19 residues. Germline CDR1 SGHDT, CDR2 YYEEEE. DNA for the CDR3: TGTGCCAGCAGCCCGGGCCCTTCTCCAAGGTCTAGCTCCTACAATGAGCAGTTCTTC. This encodes CASSPGPSPRSSSYNEQFF.

The chain combines TRBV7-2 with TRBJ2-5, with 7 bases matching TRBD2. CDR3 length: 15 amino acids. CDR1 is SGHTA, CDR2 FQGNSA, per germline. V lost 0 bases and J lost 6; bases outside the gene matches: 7. DNA for the CDR3: TGTGCCAGCAGCTTAGCGGGAGGGGTCGGACAGACCCAGTACTTC. Translated: CASSLAGGVGQTQYF.

V is TRBV5-6 and J is TRBJ2-1; D remains ambiguous. Germline-derived CDR1 and CDR2 are SGHDT and YYEEEE. This CDR3 has 11 amino acids. V lost 1 base to trimming and J lost 7 bases, with 3 bases between them. The CDR3 protein is CASSLSNEQFF. CDR3 nucleotides: TGTGCCAGCAGCTTGAGTAATGAGCAGTTCTTC. Together with reference TRBV5-6 and TRBJ2-1, the CDR3 gives the full variable domain: DAGVTQSPTHLIKTRGQQVTLRCSPKSGHDTVSWYQQALGQGPQFIFQYYEEEERQRGNFPDRFSGHQFPNYSSELNVNALLLGDSALYLCASSLSNEQFFGPGTRLTVL.

The chain uses TRBV11-2 and TRBJ2-1; D not resolved. The CDR3 covers 14 residues. The germline V and J ends were trimmed by 1 base and 7 bases, with 11 bases remaining between them. The germline V gene encodes CDR1 SGHAT and CDR2 FQNNGV. The CDR3: CASSLVLPLNEQFF. In nucleotides, the CDR3 is TGTGCCAGCAGCTTAGTACTACCGTTAAATGAGCAGTTCTTC.

The rearrangement uses TRBV6-5 and TRBJ2-1; 7 bases fit TRBD1. J was trimmed by 5 bases and V by 1 base; bases with no gene match: 8. Germline-derived CDR1 and CDR2 are MNHEY and SVGAGI. This CDR3 comprises 16 residues. CDR3 bases: TGTGCCAGCAGTTACTGCGACAGGGACGAAGACAATGAGCAGTTCTTC. This codes for CASSYCDRDEDNEQFF.

The chain has TRBV5-6 and TRBJ1-4; D is ambiguous. The CDR3 runs to 14 residues. Germline assignment: CDR1 SGHDT and CDR2 YYEEEE. The germline V and J ends were trimmed by 1 base and 9 bases, with 13 bases remaining between them. CDR3 DNA: TGTGCCAGCAGCTTGAATTCGGACTCGCAAAAACTGTTTTTT. It is translated as CASSLNSDSQKLFF. Full variable domain (outside the CDR3, taken from reference TRBV5-6 and TRBJ1-4): DAGVTQSPTHLIKTRGQQVTLRCSPKSGHDTVSWYQQALGQGPQFIFQYYEEEERQRGNFPDRFSGHQFPNYSSELNVNALLLGDSALYLCASSLNSDSQKLFFGSGTQLSVL.

V gene TRBV27 combines with J gene TRBJ2-7; D possibly matches TRBD1 or TRBD2 (5 bases each). Germline CDR1 is MNHEY and CDR2 is SMNVEV (reference sequence). Trimming pared 8 bases from V and 5 bases from J, leaving 25 bases between. The length of the CDR3 is 16 residues. CDR3 bases: TGTGCCAGCTGTCCCGGACCGGGACCCGAAAGCCACGAGCAGTACTTC. Protein sequence: CASCPGPGPESHEQYF.

The rearrangement joins TRBV18 to TRBJ2-3; the D gene is possibly TRBD1 (5 bases). Trimming left V 4 bases short and J 0 bases short, with 20 bases between. This CDR3 has 18 amino acids. Germline-derived CDR1 and CDR2 are KGHSH and LQKENI. CDR3 region: CASSLGKGPIISTDTQYF. In nucleotides, the CDR3 is TGTGCCAGCTCACTGGGGAAGGGGCCGATTATTAGCACAGATACGCAGTATTTT.

The chain recombines TRBV5-3 with TRBJ2-1, with D perhaps TRBD1 or TRBD2 (6 bases each). TRBV5-3 counts as an open reading frame of uncertain function. The CDR3 runs 10 residues. Between the trimmed V and J ends, which lost 8 bases and 8 bases, there was a span of 8 bases. The CDR3 sequence is CARRGDEQFF. CDR3 DNA: TGTGCCAGGAGGGGGGATGAGCAGTTCTTC.

This clone has a handful of counts. This chain connects TRBV7-8 to TRBJ1-2; D unresolved. The CDR3 length is 15 residues. Trimming stripped 1 base from V and 4 bases from J, with 13 bases between. Germline CDR1 is SGHVS and CDR2 is FQNEAQ. The CDR3 bases are TGTGCCAGCAGCTTAGGTGGTAAGGACTTCTATGGCTACACCTTC. It yields the protein CASSLGGKDFYGYTF. Supplemented by reference TRBV7-8 and TRBJ1-2, the full variable domain reads GAGVSQSPRYKVAKRGQDVALRCDPISGHVSLFWYQQALGQGPEFLTYFQNEAQLDKSGLPSDRFFAERPEGSVSTLKIQRTQQEDSAVYLCASSLGGKDFYGYTFGSGTRLTVV.

The chain recombines TRBV6-1 with TRBJ2-2; D assignment may be TRBD1 or TRBD2 (6 bases each). Germline V gene data show CDR1 as MNHNS and CDR2 as SASEGT. CDR3 length equals 14 residues. V was pared by 8 bases and J by 4 bases, with 14 bases between. CDR3 sequence reads: CASVRGAGTGELFF. The CDR3, as DNA: TGTGCCAGCGTTAGGGGGGCTGGCACCGGGGAGCTGTTTTTT.

The rearrangement links TRBV29-1 to TRBJ1-1, with 7 bases identical to TRBD1. CDR3 size: 14 residues. V lost 4 bases, J lost 6 bases, and 11 bases stayed unmatched. The germline gives CDR1 SQVTM, CDR2 ANQGSEA. CDR3 region: CSVGPTGTEAEAFF. In DNA form, the CDR3 reads TGCAGCGTTGGTCCCACCGGGACAGAGGCTGAAGCTTTCTTT.

The V and J genes are TRBV9 and TRBJ2-4; D might be TRBD2 (6 bases). Germline lookup yields CDR1 SGDLS and CDR2 YYNGEE. This CDR3 is built from 19 residues. The V end lost 0 bases, the J end lost 3 bases, and 22 bases lay between the germline ends. The CDR3 region is CASSVDGTEAPGVKNIQYF. CDR3 in DNA: TGTGCCAGCAGCGTAGATGGAACGGAGGCTCCGGGGGTCAAAAACATTCAGTACTTC.

The gene calls are TRBV7-9 and TRBJ2-5; tentatively, D is TRBD1 (6 bases). V lost 1 base to trimming and J lost 0 bases, with 9 bases between them. From germline, CDR1 is SEHNR and CDR2 FQNEAQ (reference sequence). The length of the CDR3 is 15 residues. The CDR3 loop is CASSLDNRDQETQYF. CDR3 nucleotide sequence: TGTGCCAGCAGCTTAGATAACAGGGACCAAGAGACCCAGTACTTC.